This passage covers 29 T cell receptor beta chains from one sample sequenced in a study of regulatory T cells in long-lasting Graves disease. TCR beta libraries were built with iRepertoire HTBI primers and Arm-PCR of CDR3 regions. TCRdb itself ran the multiplex PCR reads through MiXCR, one entry per CDR3 protein. The data hold around 340,000 distinct CDR3 sequences, with around 20% observed a single time. Documented time point: persistent/refractory GD, antithyroid drugs over 5 years with positive TRAb. Scientists built the TCR library using RNA that was extracted from PBMCs. The specimen comprised peripheral blood mononuclear cells (PBMCs), sampled when the disease was refractory, from a patient treated with antithyroid drugs. The source is a female donor with Graves disease.

CDR3 loop: CASSMGYRGPLNTEAFF. In nucleotides, the CDR3 is TGTGCCAGTAGTATGGGGTACAGGGGGCCACTGAACACTGAAGCTTTCTTT. The gene calls are TRBV19 and TRBJ1-1; TRBD1 aligns across 9 bases. With V trimmed by 3 bases and J by 0 bases, 8 bases remained unmatched. The CDR3 sequence is 17 residues long. Germline V CDR1 and CDR2: LNHDA, SQIVND (reference sequence).

The sample holds many counts of this clonotype. This chain links TRBV12-3 or TRBV12-4 with TRBJ1-5; possibly TRBD1 for D (6 bases). The CDR3 extends over 14 amino acids. V was pared by 3 bases and J by 3 bases, with 9 bases between. The CDR3 bases are TGTGCCAGCAGTTTTGGGGGGCTCAATCAGCCCCAGCATTTT. It translates to CASSFGGLNQPQHF.

With regard to this clonotype: Since a much larger clone is just one base distant, this may be a read error. V gene TRBV28 combines with J gene TRBJ2-5; weak D call: TRBD1 (6 bases). The length of the CDR3 is 15 residues. Trimming took off 11 bases at V and 5 bases at J, with 24 bases between the two ends. CDR1 MDHEN and CDR2 SYDVKM come from the germline V gene. Written as DNA, the CDR3 is TGTGCCGCGGGTGGGCAGGGGACCTTTACGGAGACCCAGTACTTC. This translates into CAAGGQGTFTETQYF.

This clonotype was observed a handful of times. The chain recombines TRBV15 with TRBJ1-1; TRBD1 might be the D (6 bases). This CDR3 region has 14 residues. The V gene lost 2 bases and the J gene lost 1 base, with 8 bases spanning the gap. Germline CDR1 is LNHNV and CDR2 is YYDKDF (reference sequence). The CDR3 DNA is TGTGCCACCAGCAGAAGGGGGGGGAACACTGAAGCTTTCTTT. Protein product: CATSRRGGNTEAFF.

This clonotype was recorded a few times. V and J are TRBV29-1 and TRBJ1-1; TRBD1 agrees at 9 bases. The CDR3 has 15 residues. The germline V gene has CDR1 SQVTM and CDR2 ANQGSEA. V lost 3 bases to trimming and J lost 4 bases; unmatched junction nucleotides: 9. CDR3 residues: CSVDPLQGAGTEAFF. The CDR3 coding sequence is TGCAGCGTTGATCCTCTACAGGGGGCGGGCACTGAAGCTTTCTTT.

This clonotype has more than one count but fewer than ten. The rearrangement joins TRBV24-1 to TRBJ2-7; 9 positions agree with TRBD1. Germline values: CDR1 KGHDR, CDR2 SFDVKD. The CDR3 consists of 14 residues. The ends lost 3 bases at V and 9 bases at J; junction bases unmatched: 8. CDR3 DNA sequence: TGTGCCACCAGTGATAGTTGGACAGGGGTCGGGCAGTACTTC. Translating it yields CATSDSWTGVGQYF.

Many counts were recorded for this clonotype. The gene calls are TRBV2 and TRBJ1-1, with D perhaps TRBD1 (5 bases). The germline gives CDR1 SNHLY, CDR2 FYNNEI. The length of the CDR3 is 15 residues. V was pared by 2 bases and J by 2 bases, with 12 bases between. The CDR3 sequence: CASSERARVNTEAFF. The CDR3 nucleotides read TGTGCCAGCAGTGAAAGGGCCAGGGTAAACACTGAAGCTTTCTTT. The whole variable domain, filled in from reference TRBV2 and TRBJ1-1, reads EPEVTQTPSHQVTQMGQEVILRCVPISNHLYFYWYRQILGQKVEFLVSFYNNEISEKSEIFDDQFSVERPDGSNFTLKIRSTKLEDSAMYFCASSERARVNTEAFFGQGTRLTVV.

The chain links TRBV10-3 to TRBJ2-2; 9 bases agree with TRBD2. Germline V gives CDR1 ENHRY, CDR2 SYGVKD. V lost 10 bases, J lost 4 bases, and 4 bases stayed unmatched. The CDR3 consists of 13 residues. CDR3 sequence: CATGTSTTGELFF. CDR3 bases: TGTGCCACGGGGACTAGCACCACCGGGGAGCTGTTTTTT.

This clonotype has a handful of counts. J is TRBJ1-6 and V is TRBV6-1, with D uncertain. The length of the CDR3 is 14 residues. The V and J ends lost 2 bases and 7 bases respectively, with 9 bases between them. Germline V gene lookup returns CDR1 MNHNS and CDR2 SASEGT. Here the CDR3 reads CASSEMGRNSPLHF. The DNA for the CDR3 is TGTGCCAGCAGTGAAATGGGGAGAAATTCACCCCTCCACTTT.

This chain joins TRBV19 and TRBJ2-3; D tentatively fits TRBD1 or TRBD2 (5 bases each). Trimming took 4 bases from V and 1 from J, leaving 12 bases between them. The germline V gene has CDR1 LNHDA and CDR2 SQIVND (reference sequence). CDR3 length: 15 amino acids. DNA of the CDR3: TGTGCCAGTAGTACCCCATTGGGGGGCACAGATACGCAGTATTTT. It is translated as CASSTPLGGTDTQYF.

This chain joins TRBV19 and TRBJ1-2; D is perhaps TRBD1 (6 bases). V was clipped by 0 bases and J by 1 base, with 12 bases between them. In germline, CDR1 is LNHDA, CDR2 SQIVND (reference sequence). This CDR3 contains 16 residues. For the CDR3, the DNA is TGTGCCAGTAGTATAGACCGGACAGAAGTTAACTATGGCTACACCTTC. Residues: CASSIDRTEVNYGYTF.

The table lists this clonotype with many counts. This chain uses TRBV11-1 with TRBJ2-1, with 7 bases aligning to TRBD2. V shed 5 bases and J 8 bases; nucleotides not matched to a gene: 12. The germline CDR1 and CDR2 sequences are SGHAT and FQDESV (reference sequence). There are 15 residues in the CDR3. In nucleotides, the CDR3 is TGTGCCAGCAGCCCCCCGAGCGGGATTATAGATGAGCAGTTCTTC. It translates to CASSPPSGIIDEQFF. Full variable domain (remainder filled in from reference TRBV11-1 and TRBJ2-1): EAEVAQSPRYKITEKSQAVAFWCDPISGHATLYWYRQILGQGPELLVQFQDESVVDDSQLPKDRFSAERLKGVDSTLKIQPAELGDSAMYLCASSPPSGIIDEQFFGPGTRLTVL.

This clonotype was picked up many times. Mismatch with germline at one junction end may stem from a read error. The chain joins TRBV5-1 to TRBJ1-1, with D possibly being TRBD1 (6 bases). This CDR3 has 14 amino acids. Germline CDR1 SGHRS, CDR2 YFSETQ. The CDR3 spells CASSLLQGNTEAFF. The CDR3 nucleotides read TGTGCCAGCAGCTTACTACAGGGGAACACTGAAGCTTTCTTT.

This chain links TRBV30 with TRBJ2-2; D is unclear. CDR1 is GTSNPN and CDR2 is SVGIG in the germline V gene (reference sequence). V was shortened by 3 bases and J by 5 bases, with 7 bases between the two germline ends. This CDR3 is 12 amino acids long. CDR3 in DNA: TGTGCCTGGAGGGAGCTTACCGGGGAGCTGTTTTTT. It is translated as CAWRELTGELFF.

This clonotype was seen only once. This rearrangement joins TRBV2 to TRBJ2-7, with 8 bases aligning to TRBD2. Trimming removed 6 bases from V and 6 bases from J; junction bases left unmatched: 4. Germline assignment: CDR1 SNHLY and CDR2 FYNNEI. This CDR3 region has 12 residues. CDR3: CASRPGTSEQYF. The DNA of the CDR3 is TGTGCCAGCAGACCCGGGACTAGCGAGCAGTACTTC.

This clonotype has just a few counts. A much larger clone differs from this one at a single base, so this may be a read error. The conserved closing phenylalanine or tryptophan is absent in this CDR3, likely reflecting a read error. The V and J genes are TRBV30 and TRBJ2-5, with 7 bases fitting TRBD1. Germline V CDR1 and CDR2: GTSNPN, SVGIG (reference sequence). Unmatched junction bases numbered 9, after V lost 6 bases and J lost 5 bases. The CDR3 spans 13 residues. This CDR3 reads CACSRNRGETQYL. The CDR3, as DNA: TGTGCCTGTTCGAGAAACAGGGGCGAGACCCAGTACCTC.

The gene calls are TRBV10-3 and TRBJ1-1; TRBD1 might be the D (6 bases). CDR1 and CDR2 from the germline V gene are ENHRY and SYGVKD. CDR3 size: 17 residues. V shed 3 bases and J shed 3 bases, with 20 bases lying between them. This CDR3 reads CAISEGFSWEGDTEAFF. CDR3 nucleotides: TGTGCCATCAGTGAAGGGTTTTCGTGGGAGGGGGACACTGAAGCTTTCTTT.

About this clonotype: This may come from a read error, since a much larger clone is one base off. The chain links TRBV18 to TRBJ1-1, with D unclear. This CDR3 has 12 amino acids. CDR1 is KGHSH, CDR2 LQKENI, per germline. Trimming removed 6 bases at V and 3 bases at J, with 8 bases between. CDR3 amino acids: CASSTMDTEAFF. CDR3 in DNA: TGTGCCAGCTCGACCATGGACACTGAAGCTTTCTTT.

The chain employs TRBV29-1 and TRBJ1-2, with D hard to call. V lost 4 bases and J lost 13, with 16 bases in between. The CDR3 contains 11 residues. Germline loops: CDR1 SQVTM, CDR2 ANQGSEA. CDR3 loop: CSVVGRSSGTF. The CDR3 bases are TGCAGCGTTGTCGGCCGATCTTCCGGCACCTTC.

This clonotype was observed many times. The gene calls are TRBV6-1 and TRBJ1-2, with D perhaps TRBD1 (5 bases). The V end lost 10 bases, the J end lost 8 bases, and 23 bases lay between the germline ends. Germline assignment: CDR1 MNHNS and CDR2 SASEGT. CDR3 length: 14 amino acids. The CDR3 DNA reads TGTGCCACTAAACCCGCCGGGACTCGCCCGGGCTACACCTTC. It yields the protein CATKPAGTRPGYTF.

The J gene is TRBJ2-7, the V gene TRBV7-9, with 14 bases matching TRBD2. The CDR3 covers 16 residues. Unmatched junction bases numbered 5, after V lost 4 bases and J lost 3 bases. The germline V gene encodes CDR1 SEHNR and CDR2 FQNEAQ (reference sequence). The chain's CDR3 is CASSSWTSGRNYEQYF. In DNA, the CDR3 is TGTGCCAGCAGCTCTTGGACTAGCGGGAGGAACTACGAGCAGTACTTC.

This clonotype has more than one count but fewer than ten. This CDR3 is CSARVGGLGEKLFF. CDR3 bases: TGCAGTGCTAGAGTTGGGGGGCTGGGTGAAAAACTGTTTTTT. V usage is TRBV20-1 and J usage is TRBJ1-4; D perhaps matches TRBD1 (6 bases). Germline V CDR1 and CDR2: DFQATT, SNEGSKA (reference sequence). The CDR3 spans 14 residues. Trimming cost V 1 base and J 7 bases, with 13 bases left between them.

This clonotype has just a few counts. V usage is TRBV7-9 and J usage is TRBJ1-1, with D possibly being TRBD1 (5 bases). V was cut by 5 bases and J by 6 bases, with 10 bases left in between. CDR1 is SEHNR and CDR2 is FQNEAQ in the germline V gene (reference sequence). This CDR3 comprises 12 residues. CDR3 bases: TGTGCCAGCAGCCATGGGGCCTCTGAAGCTTTCTTT. This translates into CASSHGASEAFF. Looking up the rest from reference TRBV7-9 and TRBJ1-1 gives the full variable domain: DTGVSQNPRHKITKRGQNVTFRCDPISEHNRLYWYRQTLGQGPEFLTYFQNEAQLEKSRLLSDRFSAERPKGSFSTLEIQRTEQGDSAMYLCASSHGASEAFFGQGTRLTVV.

The chain joins TRBV5-1 to TRBJ1-1; D not certain. Trimming shortened V by 3 bases and J by 0 bases, and 9 bases separated the two germline ends. This CDR3 has 14 residues. The germline V gene encodes CDR1 SGHRS and CDR2 YFSETQ. DNA of the CDR3: TGCGCCAGCAGCTCCTGGACGTTGAACACTGAAGCTTTCTTT. Translated: CASSSWTLNTEAFF. Based on the CDR3 plus reference TRBV5-1 and TRBJ1-1, the full variable domain is KAGVTQTPRYLIKTRGQQVTLSCSPISGHRSVSWYQQTPGQGLQFLFEYFSETQRNKGNFPGRFSGRQFSNSRSEMNVSTLELGDSALYLCASSSWTLNTEAFFGQGTRLTVV.

The chain employs TRBV9 and TRBJ1-1; TRBD1 might be the D (6 bases). Germline V gene sequence: CDR1 SGDLS, CDR2 YYNGEE. This CDR3 has 15 amino acids. Trimming cost V 0 bases and J 4 bases, with 13 bases left between them. The DNA for the CDR3 is TGTGCCAGCAGCGTAGGTGGAGGGGGAGGCACTGAAGCTTTCTTT. Protein sequence: CASSVGGGGGTEAFF.

This clonotype was counted between two and nine times. The genes are TRBV3-1 and TRBJ1-1; a possible D gene is TRBD1 (6 bases). With 4 bases removed from V and 7 bases from J, the gap between germline ends came to 19 bases. This CDR3 contains 15 residues. Germline-derived CDR1 and CDR2 are LGHDT and YNNKEL (reference sequence). In nucleotides, the CDR3 is TGTGCCAGCAGCCCCACTATGACAGGTTCCCTTGAAGCTTTCTTT. It specifies CASSPTMTGSLEAFF.

This clonotype has at least ten counts. V usage is TRBV9 and J usage is TRBJ1-1, with 9 bases lining up with TRBD1. The CDR3 covers 13 residues. V shed 3 bases and J 8 bases; nucleotides not matched to a gene: 5. Per the germline V gene, CDR1 is SGDLS and CDR2 is YYNGEE. The CDR3 region is CASSARTGEEAFF. The CDR3 DNA sequence: TGTGCCAGCAGCGCAAGGACAGGGGAGGAAGCTTTCTTT.

This clonotype was seen repeatedly, ten times or more. The V gene is TRBV28, the J gene TRBJ2-1; the D call may be TRBD1 or TRBD2 (5 bases each). Per germline, CDR1 MDHEN and CDR2 SYDVKM. The CDR3 is 14 amino acids. V dropped 5 bases and J dropped 2 bases, with 10 bases sitting between them. CDR3 DNA sequence: TGTGCCAGCAGTGGGGGTGGGGCCTACAATGAGCAGTTCTTC. Translation: CASSGGGAYNEQFF.

The V and J genes are TRBV6-2 or TRBV6-3 and TRBJ2-7, with D possibly matching TRBD1 (8 bases). This CDR3 spans 15 amino acids. CDR1 MNHEY and CDR2 SVGEGT come from the germline V gene. Trimming stripped 7 bases from V and 1 base from J, with 17 bases between. The CDR3 coding sequence is TGTGCCAGCATAGGGAGGGGGACAGGATCCTACGAGCAGTACTTC. It specifies CASIGRGTGSYEQYF.